This entry concerns a single TCR beta chain. Its antigen is undetermined. The data were taken from a study of long-term antiretroviral therapy in people with HIV. At survey level, the immunoSEQ assay was run in its v3.0 version. Produced via immunoSEQ multiplex PCR; TCRdb's table is partial and in-frame only. Of tens of thousands of clones listed, roughly four fifths are singletons. Study findings and constraints: Clones with expansion before ART led the repertoire at all time points. Information pertaining to ART adherence, viral resistance or therapeutic modifications was not obtained. Once patients were on ART, diversity went higher but still fell short of transplant donor controls.

The TCR comes from a man between 18 and 35 years old with HIV. Sequenced here: unsorted PBMCs, sampled 0.3 years after starting antiretroviral therapy.

Written as DNA, the CDR3 is TGTGCCAGCAGGGGGACAGTGGGGTTTAGTGGCTACACCTTC. Amino acid sequence: CASRGTVGFSGYTF. The genes are TRBV5-4 and TRBJ1-2; TRBD1 matches 7 bases. Per the germline V gene, CDR1 is SGHNT and CDR2 is YYREEE (reference sequence). Trimming removed 5 bases from V and 7 bases from J; junction bases left unmatched: 11. This CDR3 has 14 amino acids.